This T cell receptor (beta chain) was sequenced during a study of T cell repertoires in cytomegalovirus infection. This clonotype was detected only once. Its antigen is unknown. The CDR3 length is 15 residues. Germline V gene sequence: CDR1 KGHDR, CDR2 SFDVKD. Trimming cost V 3 bases and J 7 bases, with 15 bases left between them. Findings and caveats of the study: Predominance within the ex vivo response was attributable to HLA-C-restricted CMV-specific TCR beta clonotypes.

TCRdb reanalysed the reads using MiXCR and keeps one entry per CDR3 protein. The sample carries fewer than 550,000 distinct CDR3 sequences, about 11% recorded once. Sequencing was carried out using PBMCs. The V gene is TRBV24-1, the J gene TRBJ1-5, with D maybe TRBD1 (5 bases). This receptor was obtained from a human donor in good health (CMV status not recorded). Some clones in this sample may be carry-over from other donors' samples. The CDR3 DNA reads as TGTGCCACCAGTGATGATGCAGACGGGGCCCAGCCCCAGCATTTT. It translates to CATSDDADGAQPQHF.